The 21 T cell receptor beta chains below all came from one sample that was sequenced in a study of T cell repertoires in cytomegalovirus infection. Via MiXCR, TCRdb re-called the reads, giving one row per CDR3 protein. In the table there are nearly 550,000 distinct CDR3 sequences, about 15% of which are singletons. Sequencing input: CD8+ T cells from PBMCs. The receptor source for this set is a human donor in good health (CMV status not recorded). Some clones in this sample may be carry-over from other donors' samples.

This clonotype was found many times. The V call is TRBV4-1, the J call TRBJ2-4; 10 bases align to TRBD2. Germline lookup yields CDR1 MGHRA and CDR2 YSYEKL. The trim removed 7 bases at V and 4 bases at J, leaving 10 bases unmatched. This CDR3 spans 16 amino acids. The CDR3 DNA is TGCGCCAGCACCCCACTAGCGGGGCCCACTAAAAACATTCAGTACTTC. Protein: CASTPLAGPTKNIQYF.

This clonotype was seen many times. The rearrangement links TRBV6-5 to TRBJ2-1; 10 bases fit TRBD2. The V gene end was trimmed by 0 bases and the J gene end by 6 bases; junction bases not matched to a gene: 8. Germline-derived CDR1 and CDR2 are MNHEY and SVGAGI. The CDR3 covers 17 residues. The CDR3 coding sequence is TGTGCCAGCAGTTACTCGGCTAGCGGGAGACAGATCAATGAGCAGTTCTTC. This sequence encodes CASSYSASGRQINEQFF.

In its sample, this clonotype was seen a few times. Mismatch with germline at one junction end may stem from a read error. V gene TRBV4-1 combines with J gene TRBJ2-3, with D possibly matching TRBD2 (5 bases). CDR1 and CDR2 from the germline V gene are MGHRA and YSYEKL. CDR3 length: 12 amino acids. CDR3 nucleotide sequence: TGCGCCAGCAGCGAAGAGGGCTGGACGCAGTATTTT. Protein product: CASSEEGWTQYF.

This clonotype was recorded a few times. This rearrangement joins TRBV7-9 to TRBJ1-1, with 8 bases that match TRBD1. Per germline, CDR1 SEHNR and CDR2 FQNEAQ (reference sequence). V lost 4 bases and J lost 4; bases outside the gene matches: 11. The CDR3 sequence is 16 residues long. In nucleotides, the CDR3 is TGTGCCAGCAGCTCTTGGACAGGGCAGGGGAGCACTGAAGCTTTCTTT. Protein: CASSSWTGQGSTEAFF. The whole variable domain, remainder taken from reference TRBV7-9 and TRBJ1-1, is DTGVSQNPRHKITKRGQNVTFRCDPISEHNRLYWYRQTLGQGPEFLTYFQNEAQLEKSRLLSDRFSAERPKGSFSTLEIQRTEQGDSAMYLCASSSWTGQGSTEAFFGQGTRLTVV.

This clonotype was detected many times. The genes are TRBV12-3 or TRBV12-4 and TRBJ1-2; weak D call: TRBD1 (5 bases). The CDR3 loop spans 15 amino acids. Trimming took off 5 bases at V and 1 base at J, with 14 bases between the two ends. CDR3 DNA: TGTGCCAGCAGTCTCGGGACCTACGGTAACTATGGCTACACCTTC. Amino acids: CASSLGTYGNYGYTF.

In its sample, this clonotype was seen a few times. J is TRBJ2-3 and V is TRBV9; D unclear. Trimming left V 3 bases short and J 2 bases short, with 13 bases between. Germline CDR1 is SGDLS and CDR2 is YYNGEE. The CDR3 has 15 residues. Here the CDR3 reads CASSATFALTDTQYF. CDR3 DNA sequence: TGTGCCAGCAGCGCCACTTTCGCCCTCACAGATACGCAGTATTTT.

Many counts were recorded for this clonotype. The chain couples TRBV27 to TRBJ2-5; TRBD2 agrees at 12 bases. In germline, CDR1 is MNHEY, CDR2 SMNVEV (reference sequence). The CDR3 consists of 16 residues. V lost 0 bases and J lost 4; bases outside the gene matches: 3. The CDR3 protein is CASSLSWGLAGETQYF. DNA of the CDR3: TGTGCCAGCAGTTTATCCTGGGGACTAGCGGGAGAGACCCAGTACTTC.

This rearrangement joins TRBV11-2 to TRBJ1-4; D unresolved. This CDR3 comprises 16 residues. Germline CDR1 SGHAT, CDR2 FQNNGV. V lost 1 base, J lost 3 bases, and 12 bases lay in between. CDR3 coding DNA: TGTGCCAGCAGCTTAGTTTTTGGCCGGCCTAATGAAAAACTGTTTTTT. Its protein is CASSLVFGRPNEKLFF.

In this sample, this clonotype turned up many times. The chain employs TRBV6-5 and TRBJ2-3, with 7 positions matching TRBD1. After removal of 2 bases from V and 1 base from J, the junction contained 3 bases not matched to a gene. Germline CDR1 and CDR2: MNHEY and SVGAGI. There are 15 residues in the CDR3. DNA for the CDR3: TGTGCCAGCAGTTACCTAACAGGGGGCACAGATACGCAGTATTTT. It specifies CASSYLTGGTDTQYF.

Many counts were recorded for this clonotype. The V call is TRBV19, the J call TRBJ2-2; 8 positions match TRBD1. This CDR3 has 15 amino acids. The J segment lost 1 base and the V segment lost 3 bases, leaving 1 base of the junction unmatched. The germline V gene encodes CDR1 LNHDA and CDR2 SQIVND (reference sequence). The CDR3 DNA sequence: TGTGCCAGTAGTATCGACAGGGGGAACACCGGGGAGCTGTTTTTT. Translation gives CASSIDRGNTGELFF.

The CDR3 spells CASSIRTALSYEQYF. CDR3 sequence (DNA): TGTGCCAGCAGCATCCGGACAGCCCTCTCCTACGAGCAGTACTTC. The V call is TRBV7-6, the J call TRBJ2-7, with D possibly matching TRBD1 (6 bases). The CDR3 is 15 amino acids. Germline V gene data show CDR1 as SGHVS and CDR2 as FNYEAQ. V gave up 5 bases and J gave up 0 bases, with 14 bases separating them.

The V call is TRBV29-1, the J call TRBJ1-4, with TRBD1 as a possible D gene (5 bases). V lost 7 bases and J lost 5, with 14 bases in between. The CDR3 is 13 amino acids. Looked up from germline, CDR1 is SQVTM and CDR2 is ANQGSEA. The CDR3 DNA follows: TGCAGCGGATACGACAGAGAGAATGAAAAACTGTTTTTT. It translates to CSGYDRENEKLFF.

This clonotype turned up a few times. V is TRBV3-1 and J is TRBJ1-5; tentative D call: TRBD1 (5 bases). The CDR3 length is 16 residues. CDR1 and CDR2 from the germline V gene are LGHDT and YNNKEL (reference sequence). The ends were cut back, 6 bases at V and 0 bases at J, with 15 bases in the middle. CDR3 residues: CASSFGQGYSNQPQHF. CDR3 nucleotides: TGTGCCAGCAGTTTTGGCCAGGGTTATAGCAATCAGCCCCAGCATTTT.

The chain has TRBV15 and TRBJ1-2, with D maybe TRBD1 (5 bases). This CDR3 is 17 amino acids long. V was shortened by 0 bases and J by 5 bases, with 19 bases between the two germline ends. CDR1 and CDR2 from the germline V gene are LNHNV and YYDKDF (reference sequence). CDR3 sequence (DNA): TGTGCCACCAGCAGAGACCTACAAAGCCAGGGCTTTTATGGCTACACCTTC. It codes for CATSRDLQSQGFYGYTF. Full variable domain (outside the CDR3, taken from reference TRBV15 and TRBJ1-2): DAMVIQNPRYQVTQFGKPVTLSCSQTLNHNVMYWYQQKSSQAPKLLFHYYDKDFNNEADTPDNFQSRRPNTSFCFLDIRSPGLGDTAMYLCATSRDLQSQGFYGYTFGSGTRLTVV.

The CDR3 reads CSARWEGFSYEQYF. The CDR3 region has the DNA TGCAGTGCTCGTTGGGAGGGGTTCTCCTACGAGCAGTACTTC. The chain uses TRBV20-1 and TRBJ2-7; 7 bases line up with TRBD2. Germline-derived CDR1 and CDR2 are DFQATT and SNEGSKA (reference sequence). The CDR3 totals 14 residues. Germline trimming cut 5 bases from V and 0 bases from J; bases unmatched to any gene: 7.

V is TRBV27 and J is TRBJ2-1; D remains unclear. CDR1 and CDR2 (germline): MNHEY, SMNVEV (reference sequence). V was pared by 2 bases and J by 1 base, with 9 bases between. The CDR3 has 15 amino acids. DNA of the CDR3: TGTGCCAGCAGTTTAAAGGATTTTTCCTACAATGAGCAGTTCTTC. It yields the protein CASSLKDFSYNEQFF.

In this sample, this clonotype turned up many times. This sequence joins TRBV11-2 and TRBJ2-1; possibly TRBD1 or TRBD2 for D (6 bases each). Looked up from germline, CDR1 is SGHAT and CDR2 is FQNNGV. The V end lost 7 bases, the J end lost 4 bases, and 17 bases lay between the germline ends. CDR3 length equals 15 residues. The CDR3 region is CASTPGDIAYNEQFF. CDR3 coding DNA: TGTGCCAGCACACCGGGGGACATCGCTTACAATGAGCAGTTCTTC. The full variable domain, rest sourced from reference TRBV11-2 and TRBJ2-1, is EAGVAQSPRYKIIEKRQSVAFWCNPISGHATLYWYQQILGQGPKLLIQFQNNGVVDDSQLPKDRFSAERLKGVDSTLKIQPAKLEDSAVYLCASTPGDIAYNEQFFGPGTRLTVL.

This clonotype has ten or more counts. V usage is TRBV20-1 and J usage is TRBJ1-2; D remains unclear. This CDR3 has 17 amino acids. Germline V lookup: CDR1 DFQATT, CDR2 SNEGSKA (reference sequence). With 5 bases removed from V and 1 base from J, the gap between germline ends came to 23 bases. CDR3 region: CSAFPSGIQRINYGYTF. The CDR3 DNA is TGCAGTGCTTTTCCCTCGGGAATCCAACGGATTAACTATGGCTACACCTTC.

V gene TRBV3-1 combines with J gene TRBJ2-5; D might be TRBD1 or TRBD2, each matching 5 bases. The V and J ends lost 5 bases and 5 bases respectively, with 18 bases between them. There are 15 residues in the CDR3. Germline CDR1 is LGHDT and CDR2 is YNNKEL (reference sequence). The CDR3 DNA is TGTGCCAGCAGCTTTAACCGGGACCTCCGGGAGACCCAGTACTTC. Translation gives CASSFNRDLRETQYF.

This clonotype was observed a few times. The J gene is TRBJ1-6, the V gene TRBV5-1, with D possibly matching TRBD1 (6 bases). The CDR3 runs 13 residues. Germline V gene lookup returns CDR1 SGHRS and CDR2 YFSETQ. V lost 3 bases and J 5 bases, leaving 6 bases between the germline ends. The CDR3 region has the DNA TGCGCCAGCAGCTGGGACAATAATTCACCCCTCCACTTT. This translates into CASSWDNNSPLHF.

This CDR3 is CASSTASLAGVLDEQFF. CDR3 DNA: TGTGCCAGTAGCACCGCCAGTTTAGCGGGGGTTTTGGATGAGCAGTTCTTC. The chain uses TRBV19 and TRBJ2-1; 9 bases match TRBD2. Germline CDR1 LNHDA, CDR2 SQIVND (reference sequence). CDR3 length: 17 residues. Trimming took 6 bases from V and 8 from J; bases not matched to a gene: 17. The full variable domain, with the rest looked up from reference TRBV19 and TRBJ2-1, is DGGITQSPKYLFRKEGQNVTLSCEQNLNHDAMYWYRQDPGQGLRLIYYSQIVNDFQKGDIAEGYSVSREKKESFPLTVTSAQKNPTAFYLCASSTASLAGVLDEQFFGPGTRLTVL.